A selection of T cell receptor beta chains follows, all from one sample in a study of blood T cell repertoires in COVID-19. TCRdb's table, derived via immunoSEQ multiplex PCR, lists solely in-frame clones and lacks some. Of about 200,000 clones in the sample, 86% were seen once. The specimen sequenced was peripheral blood. The receptors were gathered from a man aged 25-45 years who had recovered from COVID-19. CDR3s include the opening cysteine and the closing phenylalanine or tryptophan. A D gene is named only where the DNA matches it firmly. Some rows have no size entry. The others give once, few or many, or a class for an expanded clone.

V gene	D gene	J gene	clone size	CDR3 protein	CDR3 DNA
TRBV5-4	NA	TRBJ1-3	once	CASSLGPRASGNTIYF	TGTGCCAGCAGCTTAGGGCCCAGGGCCTCTGGAAACACCATATATTTT
TRBV5-1	NA	TRBJ1-6	NA	CASLLGGSYNSPLHF	TGCGCCAGCCTCCTCGGCGGCTCCTATAATTCACCCCTCCACTTT
TRBV30	NA	TRBJ1-1	once	CAWSATTGRNTEAFF	TGTGCCTGGAGTGCCACGACAGGTAGGAACACTGAAGCTTTCTTT
TRBV7-6	NA	TRBJ1-5	NA	CASSLVLAGEYSNQPQHF	TGTGCCAGCAGCTTAGTTCTGGCAGGGGAATATAGCAATCAGCCCCAGCATTTT
TRBV12-3/TRBV12-4	NA	TRBJ2-7	NA	CASSLASGYEQYF	TGTGCCAGCAGTTTAGCGAGCGGCTACGAGCAGTACTTC
TRBV11-2	NA	TRBJ2-3	once	CASSLWGGTDTQYF	TGTGCCAGCAGCCTATGGGGGGGCACAGATACGCAGTATTTT
TRBV29-1	NA	TRBJ1-2	NA	CSVISATGQNYGYTF	TGCAGCGTCATCTCTGCAACAGGGCAAAACTATGGCTACACCTTC
TRBV7-2	NA	TRBJ1-4	NA	CASSPRANKLFF	TGTGCCAGCAGCCCGAGAGCGAATAAACTGTTTTTT
TRBV3-1/TRBV3-2	TRBD1	TRBJ2-1	once	CASSPMGQLQFF	TGTGCCAGCAGCCCGATGGGACAGCTGCAGTTCTTC
TRBV4-3	NA	TRBJ1-1	NA	CASSRVWQGSMNTEAFF	TGCGCCAGCAGCCGAGTCTGGCAGGGCTCTATGAACACTGAAGCTTTCTTT
TRBV4-1	TRBD2	TRBJ2-1	NA	CASSQASLTSGGAYEQFF	TGCGCCAGCAGCCAAGCATCCCTCACTAGCGGGGGGGCTTATGAGCAGTTCTTC
TRBV6-5	NA	TRBJ2-1	NA	CASSYLDSSYNEQFF	TGTGCCAGCAGTTACCTGGACAGCTCCTACAATGAGCAGTTCTTC
TRBV6-5	TRBD2	TRBJ2-1	NA	CASYWGLAGYNEQFF	TGTGCCAGTTATTGGGGGCTAGCGGGTTACAATGAGCAGTTCTTC
TRBV27	TRBD1	TRBJ2-7	NA	CASSVLSGTGRNEQYF	TGTGCCAGCAGCGTTCTCTCCGGGACAGGGAGAAACGAGCAGTACTTC
TRBV19	TRBD1	TRBJ2-5	NA	CASSITTGTGGGETQYF	TGTGCCAGTAGTATAACCACCGGGACAGGGGGTGGAGAGACCCAGTACTTC
TRBV27	NA	TRBJ2-7	NA	CASSLGRAYEQYF	TGTGCCAGCAGTTTGGGCAGAGCCTACGAGCAGTACTTC
TRBV6-5	TRBD1	TRBJ1-1	NA	CASRRRQGTEAFF	TGTGCCAGCAGGAGGAGACAGGGCACTGAAGCTTTCTTT
TRBV6-2/TRBV6-3	NA	TRBJ1-1	few	CASSPRFKTVIWKNTEAFF	TGTGCCAGCAGTCCCCGATTCAAGACAGTCATCTGGAAAAACACTGAAGCTTTCTTT
TRBV5-5	TRBD1	TRBJ1-5	few	CASSQSTGEQPQHF	TGTGCCAGCAGCCAATCAACAGGGGAACAGCCCCAGCATTTT
TRBV5-1	TRBD1	TRBJ1-1	NA	CASSLGTGGVSRTAFF	TGCGCCAGCAGCTTGGGGACAGGGGGCGTCTCTAGGACTGCTTTCTTT
TRBV7-9	NA	TRBJ1-6	NA	CASSSDRSSYNSPLHF	TGTGCCAGCAGCTCCGATAGGAGCTCCTATAATTCACCCCTCCACTTT
TRBV19	TRBD1	TRBJ2-1	NA	CASSPRQGAYNEQFF	TGTGCCAGTAGTCCACGACAGGGGGCCTACAATGAGCAGTTCTTC
TRBV7-9	NA	TRBJ2-5	NA	CASSPDWSGGGTQYF	TGTGCCAGCAGCCCCGATTGGTCCGGGGGTGGGACCCAGTACTTC
TRBV7-9	NA	TRBJ1-1	NA	CASSSSGESTEAFF	TGTGCCAGCAGCTCATCAGGGGAAAGTACTGAAGCTTTCTTT
TRBV5-4	TRBD1	TRBJ1-5	NA	CASSLGGQGQPQHF	TGTGCCAGCAGCTTGGGGGGACAGGGCCAGCCCCAGCATTTT
TRBV6-4	NA	TRBJ2-1	NA	CASSDFQGLPYNEQFF	TGTGCCAGCAGTGACTTTCAGGGGCTGCCTTACAATGAGCAGTTCTTC
TRBV5-1	NA	TRBJ1-1	NA	CASSHPRGTEAFF	TGCGCCAGCAGCCACCCAAGGGGCACTGAAGCTTTCTTT
TRBV18	TRBD1	TRBJ2-2	NA	CASSHVGQGRSGELFF	TGTGCCAGCTCTCATGTCGGACAGGGGAGGTCCGGGGAGCTGTTTTTT
TRBV2	NA	TRBJ2-3	many	CASISIGLSTDTQYF	TGTGCCAGCATCTCCATTGGACTTAGCACAGATACGCAGTATTTT
TRBV9	TRBD1	TRBJ1-2	NA	CASSFPVQGASGYTF	TGTGCCAGCAGCTTTCCCGTCCAGGGGGCTAGTGGCTACACCTTC
TRBV15	TRBD1	TRBJ1-4	NA	CATSRDVAGGGRFF	TGTGCCACCAGCAGAGATGTCGCAGGGGGTGGACGGTTTTTT
TRBV6-5	NA	TRBJ2-4	NA	CASSYSKGVENIQYF	TGTGCCAGCAGTTACTCGAAAGGGGTCGAAAACATTCAGTACTTC
TRBV14	TRBD2	TRBJ2-2	NA	CASSRRLAGNTGELFF	TGTGCCAGCAGCCGCAGACTAGCGGGGAACACCGGGGAGCTGTTTTTT
TRBV6-6	TRBD1	TRBJ1-4	NA	CASSYSTGDEKLFF	TGTGCCAGCAGTTACTCGACAGGGGATGAAAAACTGTTTTTT
TRBV7-2	TRBD2	TRBJ2-1	NA	CASSLALTSGGYNEQFF	TGTGCCAGCAGCTTAGCCTTGACTAGCGGGGGCTACAATGAGCAGTTCTTC
TRBV5-1	NA	TRBJ1-3	NA	CASSSGAGNTIYF	TGCGCCAGCAGCTCTGGAGCCGGAAACACCATATATTTT
TRBV6-5	TRBD1	TRBJ1-2	NA	CASATGTGGAGGYTF	TGTGCCAGCGCGACCGGGACAGGGGGCGCGGGGGGCTACACCTTC
TRBV27	TRBD1	TRBJ2-2	NA	CASRGTARTNTGELFF	TGTGCCAGCCGTGGGACAGCGCGCACGAACACCGGGGAGCTGTTTTTT
TRBV6-5	TRBD1	TRBJ1-2	NA	CASSYLTGWDYGYTF	TGTGCCAGCAGTTACCTGACAGGGTGGGACTATGGCTACACCTTC
TRBV2	NA	TRBJ1-5	NA	CASSDRGQPQHF	TGTGCCAGCAGTGACAGGGGTCAGCCCCAGCATTTT
TRBV6-4	NA	TRBJ2-3	NA	CASSLQGTDTQYF	TGTGCCAGCAGTCTACAGGGCACAGATACGCAGTATTTT
TRBV10-3	NA	TRBJ1-3	NA	CAIGVTGPGNTIYF	TGTGCCATTGGGGTTACAGGGCCTGGAAACACCATATATTTT
TRBV6-5	NA	TRBJ2-3	NA	CASSYNRWTDTQYF	TGTGCCAGCAGTTACAACAGGTGGACAGATACGCAGTATTTT
TRBV18	NA	TRBJ2-5	NA	CASSGTPQETQYF	TGTGCCAGCTCAGGTACACCTCAAGAGACCCAGTACTTC
TRBV10-3	TRBD1	TRBJ2-5	NA	CATQTGGQEKTQYF	TGTGCCACCCAAACAGGGGGCCAGGAGAAGACCCAGTACTTC
TRBV6-5	TRBD2	TRBJ2-3	NA	CASSGGRHTDTQYF	TGTGCCAGCTCGGGGGGGCGCCACACAGATACGCAGTATTTT
TRBV10-3	TRBD1	TRBJ1-5	NA	CAIKVGDRGPEGNQPQHF	TGTGCCATCAAAGTGGGAGACAGGGGCCCTGAGGGCAATCAGCCCCAGCATTTT
TRBV11-3	NA	TRBJ2-1	few	CASSLRQGRVDEQFF	TGTGCCAGCAGCTTACGGCAGGGGAGAGTGGATGAGCAGTTCTTC
TRBV20-1	NA	TRBJ2-7	NA	CSASDGVQAPFYEQYF	TGCAGTGCTAGTGATGGAGTACAGGCCCCCTTCTACGAGCAGTACTTC
TRBV4-1	TRBD1	TRBJ1-5	NA	CASSQGLPGQVNQPQHF	TGCGCCAGCAGCCAGGGACTCCCGGGACAGGTCAATCAGCCCCAGCATTTT
TRBV3-1/TRBV3-2	NA	TRBJ2-2	NA	CASSQVSSGTGELFF	TGTGCCAGCAGCCAAGTTAGTAGCGGCACCGGGGAGCTGTTTTTT
TRBV7-2	TRBD1	TRBJ1-2	once	CASSQLGQLYGYTF	TGTGCCAGCAGCCAGCTGGGACAGCTCTATGGCTACACCTTC
TRBV5-4	TRBD2	TRBJ2-3	NA	CASRVKAGYTDTQYF	TGTGCCAGCAGGGTTAAAGCGGGGTACACAGATACGCAGTATTTT
TRBV7-6	TRBD1	TRBJ1-6	NA	CASSPTGERTASPLHF	TGTGCCAGCAGCCCGACAGGGGAGCGAACGGCTTCACCCCTCCACTTT
TRBV7-9	NA	TRBJ1-5	few	CASSLGGGGQPQHF	TGTGCCAGCAGCTTAGGAGGCGGGGGACAGCCCCAGCATTTT